The clone carrying this TCR beta chain has more than one count but fewer than ten. The antigen remains unidentified. This sample is part of a study of response to subunit inactivated influenza vaccine. The CDR3 length is 14 residues. Germline V gene data show CDR1 as MNHEY and CDR2 as SVGEGT. V was pared by 4 bases and J by 4 bases, with 5 bases of the junction left unmatched. TCRdb called the RT-PCR reads again in MiXCR, with one record for every CDR3 protein. The sample yields roughly 760,000 distinct CDR3 sequences, around 20% seen once. Study conclusions and caveats: The authors put forward the suggestion that each seasonal influenza vaccination may bring in only a limited number of new T cells.

Sequencing was performed on PBMCs from blood, taken about 5 days after vaccination. The source is a middle-aged man who received an inactivated influenza vaccine. The V gene is TRBV6-2 or TRBV6-3, the J gene TRBJ2-3; TRBD1 matches 7 bases. The CDR3: CASSSPTGADTQYF. Written as DNA, the CDR3 is TGTGCCAGCAGTTCCCCAACAGGGGCAGATACGCAGTATTTT.